This T cell receptor beta chain was sequenced for a study of CD8+ T cells in alopecia areata (dated by TCRdb to the late 2010s). General notes on the study: In both human patients and the C3H/HeJ mouse model, the study applied high-throughput TCRbeta sequencing to look at T cell clonal expansion in alopecia areata. Human TCRbeta sequencing covered scalp tissue and sorted CD4+ and CD8+ peripheral blood T cells from patchy and totalis/universalis alopecia areata patients and healthy controls. Scalp clonality was compared across normal scalp (n=4), patchy alopecia areata scalp (n=8), and alopecia totalis/universalis scalp (n=8). TCRbeta CDR3 regions were amplified by immunoSEQ multiplex PCR using 35 Vbeta forward and 13 Jbeta reverse primers. The RNA source kit depended on sample type: the PAXgene miRNA kit for fixed scalp, the miRNeasy kit for PBMCs, and the RNeasy kit for mouse skin.

The germline ends are 18 bases apart after V is trimmed by 6 bases and J by 13 bases. The CDR3 has 11 amino acids, counting the end cysteine and phenylalanine. The entry retains the CDR3 DNA only, 33 bases that are in frame from base 1. CDR1 and CDR2 are drawn from the germline V gene: SQVTM, ANQGSEA. PBMCs were separated by density centrifugation and stained for CD3, CD4 and CD8, after which CD4+ and CD8+ T cells were sorted on a FACSAria. Scalp biopsies and blood samples were provided by unaffected controls. Points on this clone: Its binding antigen is unknown. No qualities accompany the bases; no much larger clone lies one base away.

The library was prepared using the immunoSEQ multiplex PCR assay. RNA was extracted from all samples and reverse transcribed into cDNA as template for TCR sequencing. First-strand cDNA was synthesized with SuperScript III using a 2:1 mix of oligo-dT and random hexamers. A synthetic immune receptor repertoire was used to gauge amplification bias, and whatever bias remained was removed computationally. The original pipeline was this. Raw reads were preprocessed for error removal, and CDR3 was defined according to IMGT conventions as running from the conserved cysteine to phenylalanine. Clonality was computed by normalizing Shannon entropy by log2 of the number of productive unique TCRs and subtracting the result from 1. CD4 or CD8 identity of scalp clones was inferred by cross-referencing scalp TCRbeta sequences with sorted blood CD4 and CD8 repertoires. TCRdb's version of the immuneACCESS table is confined to in-frame rearrangements and falls short of the full clone set. An unresolved V gene accounts for under half of the shortfall where checked; the remainder is of unknown origin. V, J and clone size are taken as reported in that table, and D and trimming were inferred from the DNA itself. The sample table contains 85,000 to 110,000 clones; only one count was recorded for around three fifths of them. The ten biggest clones cover around 9% of the sample.

The investigation overall reported the following: Unlike mouse skin, which is dominated by gammadelta T cells, normal human skin has resident alphabeta T cells that are also sequenced, and this complicates analysis of the scalp TCR repertoire. Shared TCR sequences between patients were less evident than in mice, which may be partly attributable to HLA diversity in the patient population. Compared with normal scalp, lesional scalp had higher clonality and more expanded CD8+ clones, particularly in alopecia totalis/universalis, a pattern that suggests antigenic drive.

The rearranged segments are TRBV29-1 and TRBJ1-2; the D gene cannot be resolved reliably. The sequence derives from a human donor in good health. Sequencing used CD4+ T cells sorted from blood. Read as DNA, the sequence is TGCAGCGTAGTCGGCCCTTTTGTGGGCACCTTC. Translated, it reads CSVVGPFVGTF.